This T cell receptor (beta chain) is from a study of technical replicates of blood from a few donors. This CDR3 is 15 amino acids long. V dropped 5 bases and J dropped 11; count of bases not matched to a gene: 17. From germline, CDR1 is SGHNT and CDR2 YENEEA. Sequenced by immunoSEQ multiplex PCR; TCRdb stores in-frame clones only, minus some. The sample lists about 74,000 clones, 95% occurring once. Sequencing used T cells isolated from PBMCs. This rearrangement joins TRBV11-3 to TRBJ1-1, with TRBD1 identical over 7 bases. The sequence was collected from a human donor in good health. CDR3 nucleotide sequence: TGTGCCAGCAGCCCGAATCCAACAGGGGCCCCGGCGGCTTTCTTT. Its translation: CASSPNPTGAPAAFF.